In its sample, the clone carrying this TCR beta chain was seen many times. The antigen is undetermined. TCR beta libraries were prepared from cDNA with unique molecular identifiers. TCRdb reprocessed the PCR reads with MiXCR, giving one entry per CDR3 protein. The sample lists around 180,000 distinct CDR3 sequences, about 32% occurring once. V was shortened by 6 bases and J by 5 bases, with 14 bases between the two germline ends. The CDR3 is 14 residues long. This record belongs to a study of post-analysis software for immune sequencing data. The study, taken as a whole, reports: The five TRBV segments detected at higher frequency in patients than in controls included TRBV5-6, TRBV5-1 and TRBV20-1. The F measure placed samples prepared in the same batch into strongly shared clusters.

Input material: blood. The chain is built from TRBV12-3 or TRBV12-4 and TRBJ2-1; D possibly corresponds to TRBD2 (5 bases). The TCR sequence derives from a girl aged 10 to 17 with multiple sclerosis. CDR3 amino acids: CASRTTLENNEQFF. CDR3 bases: TGTGCCAGCAGGACAACACTAGAGAACAATGAGCAGTTCTTC.